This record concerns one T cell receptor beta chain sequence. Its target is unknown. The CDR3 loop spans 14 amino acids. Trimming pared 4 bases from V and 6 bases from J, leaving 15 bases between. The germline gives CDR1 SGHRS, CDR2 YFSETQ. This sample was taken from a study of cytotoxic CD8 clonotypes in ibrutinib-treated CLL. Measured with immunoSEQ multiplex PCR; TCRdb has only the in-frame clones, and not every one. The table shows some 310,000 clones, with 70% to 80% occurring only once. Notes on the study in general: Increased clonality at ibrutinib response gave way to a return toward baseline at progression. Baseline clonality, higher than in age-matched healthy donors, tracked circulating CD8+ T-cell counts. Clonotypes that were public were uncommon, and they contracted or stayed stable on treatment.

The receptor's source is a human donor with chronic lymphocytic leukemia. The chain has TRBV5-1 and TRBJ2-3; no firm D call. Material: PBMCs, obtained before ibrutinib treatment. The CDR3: CASSRARDEDTQYF. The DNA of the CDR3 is TGCGCCAGCAGCAGGGCCCGCGACGAGGATACGCAGTATTTT.